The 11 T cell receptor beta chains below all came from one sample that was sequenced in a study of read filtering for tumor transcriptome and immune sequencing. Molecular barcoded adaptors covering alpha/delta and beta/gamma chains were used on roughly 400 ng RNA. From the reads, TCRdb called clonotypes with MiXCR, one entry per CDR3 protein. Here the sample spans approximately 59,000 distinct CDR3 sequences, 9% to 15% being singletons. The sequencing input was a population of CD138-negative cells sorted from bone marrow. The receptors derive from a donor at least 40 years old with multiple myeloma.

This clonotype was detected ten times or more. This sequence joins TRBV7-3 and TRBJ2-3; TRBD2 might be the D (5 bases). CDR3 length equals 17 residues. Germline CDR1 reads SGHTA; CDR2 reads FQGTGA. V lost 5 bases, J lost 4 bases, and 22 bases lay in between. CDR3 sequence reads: CASSPLRGQHGADTQYF. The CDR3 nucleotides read TGTGCCAGCAGCCCCCTCCGAGGGCAGCATGGCGCAGATACGCAGTATTTT.

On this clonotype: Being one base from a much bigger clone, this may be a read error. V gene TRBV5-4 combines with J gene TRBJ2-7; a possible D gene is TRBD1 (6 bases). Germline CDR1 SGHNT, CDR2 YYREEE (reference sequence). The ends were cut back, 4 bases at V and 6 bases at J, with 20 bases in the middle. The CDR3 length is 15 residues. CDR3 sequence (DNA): TGTGCCAGCAGCCACTATCGGGACAAGGGCTCCGAGCAGTACTTC. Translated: CASSHYRDKGSEQYF.

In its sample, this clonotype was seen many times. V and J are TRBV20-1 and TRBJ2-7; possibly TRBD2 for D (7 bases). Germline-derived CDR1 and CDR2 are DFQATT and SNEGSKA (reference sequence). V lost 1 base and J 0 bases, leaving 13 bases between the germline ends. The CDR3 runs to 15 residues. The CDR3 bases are TGCAGTGCTAGAGGGGGGGGGACACGCTCCTACGAGCAGTACTTC. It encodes CSARGGGTRSYEQYF.

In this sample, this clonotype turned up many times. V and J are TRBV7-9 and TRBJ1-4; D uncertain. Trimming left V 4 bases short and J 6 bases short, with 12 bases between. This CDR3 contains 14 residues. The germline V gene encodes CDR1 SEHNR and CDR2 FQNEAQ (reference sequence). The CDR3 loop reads CASSSTRSDEKLFF. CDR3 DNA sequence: TGTGCCAGCAGCTCAACCCGGAGTGATGAAAAACTGTTTTTT. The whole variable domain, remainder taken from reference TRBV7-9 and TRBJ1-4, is DTGVSQNPRHKITKRGQNVTFRCDPISEHNRLYWYRQTLGQGPEFLTYFQNEAQLEKSRLLSDRFSAERPKGSFSTLEIQRTEQGDSAMYLCASSSTRSDEKLFFGSGTQLSVL.

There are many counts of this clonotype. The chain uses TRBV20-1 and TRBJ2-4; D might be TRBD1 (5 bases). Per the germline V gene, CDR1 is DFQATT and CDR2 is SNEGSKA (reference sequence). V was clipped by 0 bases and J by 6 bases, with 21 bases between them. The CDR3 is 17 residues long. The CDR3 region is CSARDRTSGGRVNIQYF. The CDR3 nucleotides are TGCAGTGCTAGAGATCGAACAAGTGGTGGCAGGGTAAACATTCAGTACTTC.

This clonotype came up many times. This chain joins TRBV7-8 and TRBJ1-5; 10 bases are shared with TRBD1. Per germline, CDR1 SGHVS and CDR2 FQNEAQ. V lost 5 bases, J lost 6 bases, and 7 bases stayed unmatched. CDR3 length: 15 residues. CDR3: CASSLRQGAPQPQHF. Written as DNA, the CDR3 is TGTGCCAGCAGCCTACGACAGGGGGCACCTCAGCCCCAGCATTTT.

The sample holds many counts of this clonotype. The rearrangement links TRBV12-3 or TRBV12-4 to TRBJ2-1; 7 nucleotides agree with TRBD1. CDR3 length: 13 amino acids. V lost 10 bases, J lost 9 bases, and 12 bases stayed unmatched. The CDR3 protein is CATCRQGVTEQFF. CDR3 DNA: TGTGCCACCTGTAGACAGGGAGTAACTGAGCAGTTCTTC.

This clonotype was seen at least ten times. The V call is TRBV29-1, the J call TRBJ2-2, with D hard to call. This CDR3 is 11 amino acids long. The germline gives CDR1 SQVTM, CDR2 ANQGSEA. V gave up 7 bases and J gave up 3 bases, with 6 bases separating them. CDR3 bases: TGCAGCGCCCATGACACCGGGGAGCTGTTTTTT. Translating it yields CSAHDTGELFF.

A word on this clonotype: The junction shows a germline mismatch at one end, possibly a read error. The CDR3 region is CAGSLDRLTDTQYF. Here the CDR3 DNA reads TGTGCCGGCAGCTTAGATAGACTCACAGATACGCAGTATTTT. V is TRBV11-2 and J is TRBJ2-3; the D is unclear. This CDR3 is 14 amino acids long. Germline V gene data show CDR1 as SGHAT and CDR2 as FQNNGV.

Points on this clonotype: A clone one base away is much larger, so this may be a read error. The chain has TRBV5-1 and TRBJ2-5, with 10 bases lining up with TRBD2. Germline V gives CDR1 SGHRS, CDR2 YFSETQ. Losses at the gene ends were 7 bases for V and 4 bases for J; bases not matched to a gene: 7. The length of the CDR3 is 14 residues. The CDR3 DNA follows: TGCGCCAGCCGCCGGGGACTAGCGCCAGAGACCCAGTACTTC. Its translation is CASRRGLAPETQYF.

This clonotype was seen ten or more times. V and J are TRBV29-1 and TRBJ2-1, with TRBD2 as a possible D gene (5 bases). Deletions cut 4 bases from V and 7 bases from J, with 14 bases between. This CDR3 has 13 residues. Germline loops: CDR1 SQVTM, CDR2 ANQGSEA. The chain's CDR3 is CSVVRGGGNEQFF. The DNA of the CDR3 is TGCAGCGTTGTACGGGGTGGCGGGAATGAGCAGTTCTTC.